The entry below describes one T cell receptor (beta chain). The data originate from a study of beta chain features in type 1 diabetes. The CDR3 covers 15 residues. Trimming at V came to 5 bases and at J to 2 bases, leaving 6 bases not matched to a gene. Germline CDR1 is SGHNT and CDR2 is YENEEA. Sequenced material consisted of expressed TCRB transcripts (all of the isolated RNA was reverse transcribed). Assay used: immunoSEQ multiplex PCR; TCRdb lists only in-frame clones, some missing. The sample holds about 410,000 clones, about 14% seen once. This receptor was taken from a man aged 30-40 years in good health. Sequenced material: naive CD4+ T cells from blood. The chain uses TRBV11-3 and TRBJ2-7, with TRBD1 matching 10 bases. The CDR3 DNA follows: TGTGCCAGCAGCCCGGGACAGGGGTCCACCTACGAGCAGTACGTC. Amino acid sequence: CASSPGQGSTYEQYV.